The 32 T cell receptor beta chains below all came from one sample that was sequenced in a study of beta chain features in type 1 diabetes. The authors reverse transcribed all of the isolated RNA, so sequencing captured expressed TCRB transcripts. Generated by immunoSEQ multiplex PCR, the TCRdb table keeps only in-frame clones and is missing some. The repertoire includes under 450,000 clones, about 15% of them detected once, and roughly 0.035% sits in the top ten. The source material was naive CD4+ T cells from blood. Every receptor here comes from a man aged 30 to 39 in good health.

This clone was seen a handful of times. The chain recombines TRBV2 with TRBJ2-1; 7 nucleotides align to TRBD1. With V trimmed by 6 bases and J by 0 bases, 5 bases remained unmatched. The CDR3 runs 15 residues. The germline gives CDR1 SNHLY, CDR2 FYNNEI. Here the CDR3 DNA reads TGTGCCAGCAGATTGACAGGGCCCTCCTACAATGAGCAGTTCTTC. It specifies CASRLTGPSYNEQFF.

The CDR3 DNA follows: TGTGCCAGCTCACACTCCTACGAGCAGTACTTC. Its protein is CASSHSYEQYF. The J gene is TRBJ2-7, the V gene TRBV18; D call uncertain. Trimming stripped 4 bases from V and 0 bases from J, with 1 base between. The CDR3 runs 11 residues. Germline-derived CDR1 and CDR2 are KGHSH and LQKENI. Based on the CDR3 plus reference TRBV18 and TRBJ2-7, the full variable domain is NAGVMQNPRHLVRRRGQEARLRCSPMKGHSHVYWYRQLPEEGLKFMVYLQKENIIDESGMPKERFSAEFPKEGPSILRIQQVVRGDSAAYFCASSHSYEQYFGPGTRLTVT.

The chain links TRBV15 to TRBJ2-2, with TRBD2 identical over 7 bases. V gave up 7 bases and J gave up 0 bases; unmatched junction bases: 2. The germline gives CDR1 LNHNV, CDR2 YYDKDF (reference sequence). This CDR3 region has 14 residues. The CDR3 bases are TGTGCCACCAAAAGCGGGACGAACACCGGGGAGCTGTTTTTT. Its translation is CATKSGTNTGELFF.

A few counts support this clone. The chain combines TRBV4-1 with TRBJ2-3; 15 bases are a match to TRBD2. The CDR3 has 17 residues. V shed 4 bases, J shed 4 bases, and the junction held 6 bases outside the gene matches. Per germline, CDR1 MGHRA and CDR2 YSYEKL. This CDR3 reads CASSRGTSGGWADTQYF. In DNA, the CDR3 is TGCGCCAGCAGCCGAGGGACTAGCGGGGGGTGGGCAGATACGCAGTATTTT.

This clone has only a few counts. V and J are TRBV6-5 and TRBJ2-7; possibly TRBD1 or TRBD2 for D (6 bases each). This CDR3 has 12 residues. The ends were cut back, 5 bases at V and 6 bases at J, with 11 bases in the middle. Germline CDR1 MNHEY, CDR2 SVGAGI. The CDR3 DNA reads TGTGCCAGCAGTCGTCGGGGGCCCGAGCAGTACGTC. Translated, it gives CASSRRGPEQYV.

The rearrangement links TRBV9 to TRBJ2-5; TRBD2 is a possible D gene (6 bases). V lost 0 bases to trimming and J lost 2 bases, with 11 bases between them. This CDR3 is built from 15 residues. The germline CDR1 and CDR2 sequences are SGDLS and YYNGEE. The CDR3 region is CASSVGAGNQETQYF. Here the CDR3 DNA reads TGTGCCAGCAGCGTAGGGGCGGGAAATCAAGAGACCCAGTACTTC. Supplemented by reference TRBV9 and TRBJ2-5, the full variable domain reads DSGVTQTPKHLITATGQRVTLRCSPRSGDLSVYWYQQSLDQGLQFLIQYYNGEERAKGNILERFSAQQFPDLHSELNLSSLELGDSALYFCASSVGAGNQETQYFGPGTRLLVL.

This clone was detected a few times. CDR3 nucleotide sequence: TGTGCCAGCAGTGGGGATACGCAGTATTTT. This gives the protein CASSGDTQYF. The chain links TRBV6-6 to TRBJ2-3; D call uncertain. Per germline, CDR1 MNHNY and CDR2 SVGAGI (reference sequence). The V end lost 5 bases, the J end lost 6 bases, and 3 bases lay between the germline ends. This CDR3 region has 10 residues.

This sequence joins TRBV18 and TRBJ1-1; no firm D call. Per germline, CDR1 KGHSH and CDR2 LQKENI. The length of the CDR3 is 13 residues. V dropped 8 bases and J dropped 1 base, with 11 bases sitting between them. The CDR3 loop is CASLRTENTEAFF. The CDR3 bases are TGTGCCAGCCTTAGGACGGAGAACACTGAAGCTTTCTTT.

The V call is TRBV2, the J call TRBJ2-7; D ambiguous. The CDR3 extends over 12 amino acids. V was trimmed by 7 bases and J by 5 bases, leaving 12 bases between them. Germline CDR1 and CDR2: SNHLY and FYNNEI. The CDR3 DNA is TGTGCCAGCACTTCTTGGTCGAACGAGCAGTACGTC. This gives the protein CASTSWSNEQYV.

This clone was seen only a few times. V usage is TRBV7-2 and J usage is TRBJ1-5, with 7 bases that match TRBD1. In germline, CDR1 is SGHTA, CDR2 FQGNSA. The V segment lost 1 base and the J segment 7 bases; nucleotides outside the gene matches: 7. The CDR3 is made up of 15 amino acids. The CDR3 is CASSLERGGWQPQHF. CDR3 nucleotides: TGTGCCAGCAGCTTAGAGAGAGGGGGCTGGCAGCCCCAGCATTTT.

The chain carries TRBV10-3 and TRBJ1-4, with TRBD1 matching 10 bases. The ends lost 8 bases at V and 10 bases at J; junction bases unmatched: 7. Germline V gives CDR1 ENHRY, CDR2 SYGVKD. The CDR3 consists of 13 residues. Here the CDR3 reads CAIRGTGDGKLFF. CDR3 nucleotide sequence: TGTGCCATCCGGGGGACAGGGGACGGAAAACTGTTTTTT.

This chain connects TRBV9 to TRBJ2-2; the D gene could be TRBD1 or TRBD2 (5 bases each). This CDR3 has 14 residues. Germline CDR1 and CDR2: SGDLS and YYNGEE. V was trimmed by 5 bases and J by 5 bases, leaving 13 bases between them. Here the CDR3 reads CASRRQGETGELFF. The CDR3 DNA follows: TGTGCCAGCAGGCGCCAGGGAGAGACCGGGGAGCTGTTTTTT.

There are a few counts of this clone. This rearrangement joins TRBV6-6 to TRBJ2-5; D gene unclear. The germline CDR1 and CDR2 sequences are MNHNY and SVGAGI (reference sequence). Trimming left V 4 bases short and J 3 bases short, with 12 bases between. This CDR3 region has 14 residues. CDR3 sequence reads: CASSSMRRKETQYF. The CDR3 coding sequence is TGTGCCAGCAGTTCTATGAGAAGAAAAGAGACCCAGTACTTC.

To note about this clone: Other DNA sequences in this specimen translate into the identical CDR3. The V and J genes are TRBV6-5 and TRBJ2-7, with TRBD1 matching over 7 bases. The CDR3 is 12 residues long. Germline V lookup: CDR1 MNHEY, CDR2 SVGAGI. Germline trimming cut 5 bases from V and 3 bases from J; bases unmatched to any gene: 1. CDR3: CASSRDSYEQYF. As DNA, the CDR3 is TGTGCCAGCAGTCGGGACAGCTACGAGCAGTACTTC.

There are a few counts of this clone. The chain combines TRBV7-2 with TRBJ2-1; TRBD2 is a possible D gene (6 bases). Germline CDR1 reads SGHTA; CDR2 reads FQGNSA. The CDR3 spans 13 residues. The V gene lost 2 bases and the J gene lost 8 bases, with 10 bases spanning the gap. CDR3 sequence: CASSLWGVHEQFF. CDR3 nucleotides: TGTGCCAGCAGCTTATGGGGGGTACATGAGCAGTTCTTC.

This clone was seen a few times. This rearrangement joins TRBV2 to TRBJ2-3; no clear D. Looked up from germline, CDR1 is SNHLY and CDR2 is FYNNEI. V lost 8 bases to trimming and J lost 6 bases, with 6 bases between them. The CDR3 contains 10 residues. The CDR3 protein is CASQMDTQYF. CDR3 nucleotides: TGTGCCAGCCAGATGGATACGCAGTATTTT. Combining the CDR3 with reference TRBV2 and TRBJ2-3 gives the whole variable domain EPEVTQTPSHQVTQMGQEVILRCVPISNHLYFYWYRQILGQKVEFLVSFYNNEISEKSEIFDDQFSVERPDGSNFTLKIRSTKLEDSAMYFCASQMDTQYFGPGTRLTVL.

In its sample, this clone was seen a few times. Other DNA sequences in the same sample also yield this CDR3. The CDR3: CASSVLGGELFF. The CDR3 DNA reads as TGTGCCAGCAGCGTGCTTGGTGGGGAGCTGTTTTTT. V gene TRBV9 combines with J gene TRBJ2-2; no firm D call. The CDR3 consists of 12 residues. Trimming stripped 2 bases from V and 8 bases from J, with 7 bases between. Germline-derived CDR1 and CDR2 are SGDLS and YYNGEE.

This clone was seen a handful of times. The gene calls are TRBV4-3 and TRBJ1-1; no definite D call. Germline V lookup: CDR1 LGHNA, CDR2 YSLEER. Trimming pared 0 bases from V and 1 base from J, leaving 12 bases between. This CDR3 has 16 amino acids. CDR3 nucleotide sequence: TGCGCCAGCAGCCAAGATTGGCGGGCGCGGAACACTGAAGCTTTCTTT. Its protein product is CASSQDWRARNTEAFF.

This chain connects TRBV6-1 to TRBJ2-5, with D possibly matching TRBD2 (6 bases). This CDR3 has 14 residues. With 3 bases removed from V and 1 base from J, the gap between germline ends came to 9 bases. Germline V CDR1 and CDR2: MNHNS, SASEGT. The CDR3 sequence is CASSDRGLQETQYF. The CDR3 region has the DNA TGTGCCAGCAGTGATAGGGGACTCCAAGAGACCCAGTACTTC.

Only a few counts were recorded for this clone. This chain connects TRBV5-1 to TRBJ2-1, with D possibly being TRBD2 (6 bases). Trimming cost V 0 bases and J 6 bases, with 13 bases left between them. CDR3 size: 15 residues. Per the germline V gene, CDR1 is SGHRS and CDR2 is YFSETQ. The CDR3 sequence is CASSLAGTQINEQFF. The CDR3 DNA reads TGCGCCAGCAGCTTGGCGGGGACTCAAATCAATGAGCAGTTCTTC.

This clone was seen a handful of times. The chain has TRBV5-4 and TRBJ2-3, with no clear D. The CDR3 runs 14 residues. V was clipped by 3 bases and J by 1 base, with 9 bases between them. From germline, CDR1 is SGHNT and CDR2 YYREEE (reference sequence). CDR3 DNA: TGTGCCAGCAGCTCTCCACAACGCACAGATACGCAGTATTTT. It encodes CASSSPQRTDTQYF.

The chain links TRBV27 to TRBJ2-5; D possibly uses TRBD1 or TRBD2 (5 bases each). CDR1 is MNHEY and CDR2 is SMNVEV in the germline V gene (reference sequence). Trimming took off 10 bases at V and 3 bases at J, with 30 bases between the two ends. The CDR3 loop spans 18 amino acids. The CDR3 is CAIHPTLYGAWGKETQYF. CDR3 sequence (DNA): TGTGCCATCCATCCCACCCTTTATGGAGCTTGGGGGAAAGAGACCCAGTACTTC.

J is TRBJ1-4 and V is TRBV7-2; maybe TRBD1 (5 bases). The germline V gene has CDR1 SGHTA and CDR2 FQGNSA. The V and J ends lost 1 base and 5 bases respectively, with 14 bases between them. CDR3 length: 16 residues. The CDR3 nucleotides read TGTGCCAGCAGCTTAGGGAGATTTAGACAGAATGAAAAACTGTTTTTT. Its translation is CASSLGRFRQNEKLFF.

V is TRBV19 and J is TRBJ2-5; 12 nucleotides agree with TRBD2. The CDR3 is 14 amino acids. With 8 bases clipped from V and 4 bases from J, the junction kept 5 bases outside the gene matches. The germline V gene has CDR1 LNHDA and CDR2 SQIVND (reference sequence). CDR3 loop: CASETSGSGETQYF. The CDR3 nucleotides are TGTGCCAGTGAGACTAGCGGGAGCGGAGAGACCCAGTACTTC.

This rearrangement joins TRBV7-9 to TRBJ2-1; TRBD1 matches at 7 bases. V dropped 2 bases and J dropped 7; count of bases not matched to a gene: 8. The CDR3 runs 15 residues. CDR1 SEHNR and CDR2 FQNEAQ come from the germline V gene (reference sequence). CDR3 nucleotide sequence: TGTGCCAGCAGCTTACAAGGGGGCGCGTGGAATGAGCAGTTCTTC. Its protein product is CASSLQGGAWNEQFF.

V and J are TRBV15 and TRBJ1-4; no definite D call. This CDR3 is 15 amino acids long. The germline V gene encodes CDR1 LNHNV and CDR2 YYDKDF (reference sequence). V gave up 5 bases and J gave up 5 bases, with 15 bases separating them. The CDR3 DNA is TGTGCCACCAGCGTCAGAACCGGGTCCAATGAAAAACTGTTTTTT. This gives the protein CATSVRTGSNEKLFF.

This clone was counted only a few times. The sample carries other DNA sequences with the same CDR3. The chain is built from TRBV30 and TRBJ2-7; D might be TRBD1 (5 bases). The V gene's germline CDR1 is GTSNPN and CDR2 SVGIG (reference sequence). The CDR3 is 13 residues long. The V end lost 2 bases, the J end lost 0 bases, and 8 bases lay between the germline ends. In DNA, the CDR3 is TGTGCCTGGAGTCAGGGCAGCTCCTACGAGCAGTACGTC. Its translation is CAWSQGSSYEQYV.

This clone was found a few times. The chain has TRBV7-2 and TRBJ2-5; 7 nucleotides line up with TRBD1. This CDR3 region has 14 residues. Unmatched junction bases numbered 8, after V lost 6 bases and J lost 4 bases. Germline V gene sequence: CDR1 SGHTA, CDR2 FQGNSA. CDR3 in DNA: TGTGCCAGCAGAGACCGGACAGGCCCAGAGACCCAGTACTTC. Its protein product is CASRDRTGPETQYF.

The V and J genes are TRBV5-6 and TRBJ2-7; the D is unclear. The CDR3 covers 12 residues. The germline V gene has CDR1 SGHDT and CDR2 YYEEEE. V lost 0 bases to trimming and J lost 8 bases, with 9 bases between them. The CDR3 loop is CASSLEETQQYF. The CDR3 DNA follows: TGTGCCAGCAGCTTGGAAGAGACACAGCAGTACTTC.

V usage is TRBV11-2 and J usage is TRBJ2-1; no definite D call. This CDR3 is built from 18 residues. V gave up 1 base and J gave up 5 bases, with 21 bases separating them. From germline, CDR1 is SGHAT and CDR2 FQNNGV. The CDR3 reads CASSLVWRSGLPNNEQFF. As DNA, the CDR3 is TGTGCCAGCAGCTTAGTTTGGCGGTCAGGTTTACCGAACAATGAGCAGTTCTTC.

This clone was detected a few times. V and J are TRBV5-4 and TRBJ1-4, with 9 positions matching TRBD1. CDR3 length equals 14 residues. Losses at the gene ends were 2 bases for V and 8 bases for J; bases not matched to a gene: 4. The germline CDR1 and CDR2 sequences are SGHNT and YYREEE (reference sequence). DNA for the CDR3: TGTGCCAGCAGCTTCGGGACAGGGAGCGAAAAACTGTTTTTT. Translation: CASSFGTGSEKLFF.

This clone was counted once. The gene calls are TRBV29-1 and TRBJ1-2, with TRBD1 matching 9 bases. Per the germline V gene, CDR1 is SQVTM and CDR2 is ANQGSEA. The length of the CDR3 is 15 residues. The V segment lost 6 bases and the J segment 2 bases; nucleotides outside the gene matches: 10. The DNA of the CDR3 is TGCAGCGTGGCGTCGGGACAGGGTTGGAACTATGGCTACACCTTC. Translating it yields CSVASGQGWNYGYTF.